This TCR beta chain appears in the sequencing data of a study of T cell changes during pregnancy in multiple sclerosis. Per germline, CDR1 KGHSH and CDR2 LQKENI. CDR3 size: 13 residues. V lost 6 bases to trimming and J lost 1 base, with 10 bases between them. The table came from immunoSEQ multiplex PCR; TCRdb's copy has only in-frame clones and leaves some out. The table shows 100,000 or so clones, with 93% occurring only once. The TCR sequence derives from a female donor with multiple sclerosis, enrolled in a pregnancy study. Specimen: peripheral blood, collected after pregnancy. The rearrangement uses TRBV18 and TRBJ2-7; a possible D gene is TRBD1 (6 bases). The CDR3 DNA reads TGTGCCAGCTCGTCACAGGGTTCCTACGAGCAGTACTTC. Translated: CASSSQGSYEQYF.